Following are 28 T cell receptor beta chains from one sample sequenced in a study of Ad26.COV2.S vaccination and SARS-CoV-2 variants. Treatment: some 19 received Ad26.COV2.S at low or high dose, single or two shots; roughly five received placebo; per-sample allocation not given. After the first vaccine or placebo injection, samples were drawn on day 63. Repertoires were generated with immunoSEQ multiplex PCR, while TCRdb's copy carries only in-frame clones and drops some. The table lists more than 300,000 clones, around 89% of them singletons. Sequences were derived from peripheral blood, sampled in a trial of Ad26.COV2.S vaccine versus placebo. These TCRs come from a person aged 18-65 years who received the Ad26.COV2.S COVID-19 vaccine or a placebo.

The J gene is TRBJ1-4, the V gene TRBV7-8; the D is unclear. CDR3 size: 16 residues. V was trimmed by 6 bases and J by 8 bases, leaving 22 bases between them. CDR1 and CDR2 (germline): SGHVS, FQNEAQ. The CDR3 sequence is CASSPEGPGNEEKLFF. CDR3 nucleotides: TGTGCCAGCAGTCCCGAGGGCCCGGGGAACGAAGAAAAACTGTTTTTT. The whole variable domain, filled in from reference TRBV7-8 and TRBJ1-4, reads GAGVSQSPRYKVAKRGQDVALRCDPISGHVSLFWYQQALGQGPEFLTYFQNEAQLDKSGLPSDRFFAERPEGSVSTLKIQRTQQEDSAVYLCASSPEGPGNEEKLFFGSGTQLSVL.

The chain joins TRBV7-6 to TRBJ1-6; a weak D match, TRBD1 (5 bases). CDR1 is SGHVS, CDR2 FNYEAQ, per germline. This CDR3 is built from 15 residues. Trimming pared 5 bases from V and 2 bases from J, leaving 10 bases between. The CDR3 DNA reads as TGTGCCAGCAGCGTAGACAGCGCCTATAATTCACCCCTCCACTTT. Protein sequence: CASSVDSAYNSPLHF.

This sequence joins TRBV28 and TRBJ2-7; 8 nucleotides agree with TRBD1. The CDR3 contains 13 residues. V lost 6 bases to trimming and J lost 2 bases; unmatched junction nucleotides: 3. Per germline, CDR1 MDHEN and CDR2 SYDVKM. This CDR3 reads CASSGQGPYEQYF. DNA for the CDR3: TGTGCCAGCAGCGGACAGGGACCCTACGAGCAGTACTTC.

This sequence joins TRBV7-2 and TRBJ2-1, with 7 bases matching TRBD2. J gave up 12 bases and V 5 bases, and 10 bases lay outside the gene matches. CDR3 length equals 13 residues. Per the germline V gene, CDR1 is SGHTA and CDR2 is FQGNSA. CDR3 bases: TGTGCCAGCAGCCCCGGACCCAGCGGGGTGCAGTTCTTC. Translation: CASSPGPSGVQFF.

V and J are TRBV5-1 and TRBJ2-5; D call uncertain. The germline V gene has CDR1 SGHRS and CDR2 YFSETQ. The CDR3 extends over 13 amino acids. V was trimmed by 4 bases and J by 0 bases, leaving 7 bases between them. The CDR3 DNA follows: TGCGCCAGCAGCCCACCGTACCAAGAGACCCAGTACTTC. Translating gives CASSPPYQETQYF.

The chain is built from TRBV18 and TRBJ1-1, with a weak D call TRBD1 (6 bases). The CDR3 runs to 16 residues. Germline V CDR1 and CDR2: KGHSH, LQKENI. The ends were cut back, 0 bases at V and 4 bases at J, with 15 bases in the middle. CDR3 in amino acids: CASSPPGGALTTEAFF. CDR3 sequence (DNA): TGTGCCAGCTCACCACCGGGGGGGGCTCTTACCACTGAAGCTTTCTTT.

The rearrangement links TRBV18 to TRBJ1-5; 11 bases match TRBD1. In germline, CDR1 is KGHSH, CDR2 LQKENI. The CDR3 runs to 18 residues. Germline trimming cut 4 bases from V and 2 bases from J; bases unmatched to any gene: 10. CDR3 DNA: TGTGCCAGCTCACGTGACTTCGGACAGGGGGCCGGCAATCAGCCCCAGCATTTT. Its translation: CASSRDFGQGAGNQPQHF.

In DNA form, the CDR3 reads TGTGCCAGCAGTGAGGGGAGCACCTCCTACGAGCAGTACTTC. It yields the protein CASSEGSTSYEQYF. The chain joins TRBV2 to TRBJ2-7; D is perhaps TRBD2 (5 bases). The CDR3 length is 14 residues. Germline loops: CDR1 SNHLY, CDR2 FYNNEI. The V and J ends lost 3 bases and 0 bases respectively, with 9 bases between them.

The chain links TRBV2 to TRBJ2-3, with D unresolved. Between the trimmed V and J ends, which lost 1 base and 2 bases, there was a span of 19 bases. CDR1 and CDR2 from the germline V gene are SNHLY and FYNNEI. This CDR3 has 18 residues. The DNA for the CDR3 is TGTGCCAGCAGTGAAGTCCTCTCCGACCGAAGGAACACAGATACGCAGTATTTT. Protein sequence: CASSEVLSDRRNTDTQYF.

The chain is built from TRBV6-5 and TRBJ1-3; D is unresolved. Per germline, CDR1 MNHEY and CDR2 SVGAGI. This CDR3 has 15 residues. Trimming removed 7 bases from V and 2 bases from J, with 15 bases in between. The CDR3 sequence is CASIRTGDPGNTIYF. DNA for the CDR3: TGTGCCAGCATTAGAACTGGGGATCCTGGAAACACCATATATTTT.

The chain is built from TRBV7-2 and TRBJ2-1, with D perhaps matching TRBD2 (5 bases). Trimming cost V 1 base and J 15 bases, with 13 bases left between them. Germline V gene sequence: CDR1 SGHTA, CDR2 FQGNSA. The CDR3 extends over 12 amino acids. The CDR3 nucleotides read TGTGCCAGCAGCTTAGGCGTGGGGAGTTTGTTCTTC. It codes for CASSLGVGSLFF.

This clone was recorded only once. The chain carries TRBV9 and TRBJ2-1, with 13 bases lining up with TRBD2. The germline CDR1 and CDR2 sequences are SGDLS and YYNGEE. The junction had 4 bases not matched to a gene; V was cut back by 5 bases and J by 5 bases. The CDR3 length is 15 residues. The DNA for the CDR3 is TGTGCCAGCAGGCGCGGACTAGCGGGAGACAATGAGCAGTTCTTC. Its translation: CASRRGLAGDNEQFF.

V usage is TRBV15 and J usage is TRBJ1-3; tentatively, D is TRBD1 (6 bases). The CDR3 extends over 20 amino acids. Germline V gene lookup returns CDR1 LNHNV and CDR2 YYDKDF (reference sequence). The V end was cut by 3 bases, the J end by 0 bases, with 24 bases between. The CDR3 loop is CATSRDRLGLRDTSGNTIYF. CDR3 DNA: TGTGCCACCAGCAGGGATCGCCTGGGTCTTCGGGACACCTCTGGAAACACCATATATTTT.

The gene calls are TRBV11-2 and TRBJ1-1; 8 bases are shared with TRBD1. This CDR3 is 14 amino acids long. The J segment lost 3 bases and the V segment lost 6 bases, leaving 6 bases of the junction unmatched. Germline V gives CDR1 SGHAT, CDR2 FQNNGV. The CDR3 sequence: CASRLNRGYTEAFF. The CDR3 region has the DNA TGTGCCAGCAGATTGAACAGGGGGTACACTGAAGCTTTCTTT.

The chain joins TRBV5-1 to TRBJ2-7; TRBD2 agrees at 10 bases. This CDR3 comprises 16 residues. Germline assignment: CDR1 SGHRS and CDR2 YFSETQ. V shed 0 bases and J 2 bases; nucleotides not matched to a gene: 5. DNA for the CDR3: TGCGCCAGCAGCTTGGCTAGCGGGAGTCTCCCCTACGAGCAGTACTTC. Translating gives CASSLASGSLPYEQYF.

This clone has only one observation. This sequence joins TRBV27 and TRBJ2-2; D remains unclear. Per germline, CDR1 MNHEY and CDR2 SMNVEV (reference sequence). V was shortened by 8 bases and J by 6 bases, with 7 bases between the two germline ends. The CDR3 has 11 residues. For the CDR3, the DNA is TGTGCCAGCTTGTGGGCCGGGGAGCTGTTTTTT. Translated, it gives CASLWAGELFF.

The J gene is TRBJ2-1, the V gene TRBV4-2; the D gene is possibly TRBD2 (6 bases). The CDR3 spans 14 residues. The V and J ends lost 1 base and 7 bases respectively, with 11 bases between them. Germline CDR1 reads LGHNA; CDR2 reads YNFKEQ. The CDR3 loop is CASSQAGVLNEQFF. CDR3 DNA: TGTGCCAGCAGCCAAGCGGGAGTCTTAAATGAGCAGTTCTTC.

There are a few counts of this clone. At one boundary the junction diverges from the germline segment, which might be a read error. The chain joins TRBV4-1 to TRBJ2-7; D gene uncertain. The germline V gene has CDR1 MGHRA and CDR2 YSYEKL. The CDR3 sequence is 14 residues long. CDR3 protein: CASRQDRSSYEQYF. In DNA form, the CDR3 reads TGCGCCAGCAGACAAGACCGCAGCTCCTACGAGCAGTACTTC.

The gene calls are TRBV6-5 and TRBJ2-7, with a weak D call TRBD2 (5 bases). The CDR3 is 14 amino acids. CDR1 is MNHEY, CDR2 SVGAGI, per germline. Trimming removed 7 bases from V and 0 bases from J, with 13 bases in between. CDR3 sequence (DNA): TGTGCCAGCACCCAAGGAGCGGCCTCCTACGAGCAGTACTTC. Translation: CASTQGAASYEQYF.

The rearrangement links TRBV28 to TRBJ2-7; TRBD2 might be the D (7 bases). V was shortened by 4 bases and J by 3 bases, with 19 bases between the two germline ends. The length of the CDR3 is 16 residues. Germline loops: CDR1 MDHEN, CDR2 SYDVKM. For the CDR3, the DNA is TGTGCCAGCAGTTCCCAGGGACTACCCAGGGGCTACGAGCAGTACTTC. The encoded protein is CASSSQGLPRGYEQYF.

The chain employs TRBV28 and TRBJ1-2, with D hard to call. CDR1 is MDHEN and CDR2 is SYDVKM in the germline V gene. V lost 6 bases, J lost 0 bases, and 8 bases lay in between. The CDR3 is 13 amino acids. The CDR3 coding sequence is TGTGCCAGCAGGCGCCCCCCTAACTATGGCTACACCTTC. Protein: CASRRPPNYGYTF.

The chain carries TRBV5-4 and TRBJ1-6; D remains ambiguous. CDR1 SGHNT and CDR2 YYREEE come from the germline V gene (reference sequence). Trimming removed 0 bases at V and 10 bases at J, with 14 bases between. The CDR3 is 15 residues long. Written as DNA, the CDR3 is TGTGCCAGCAGCTTGGACCGAACGCCCCAGTCACCCCTCCACTTT. Translated: CASSLDRTPQSPLHF.

The chain recombines TRBV13 with TRBJ1-1; D is uncertain. The CDR3 has 14 amino acids. V was cut by 0 bases and J by 6 bases, with 11 bases left in between. Germline V gene data show CDR1 as PRHDT and CDR2 as FYEKMQ (reference sequence). The CDR3, as DNA: TGTGCCAGCAGCTTAGGTCGGGGTGCGGCTGAAGCTTTCTTT. Amino acid sequence: CASSLGRGAAEAFF.

The chain is built from TRBV15 and TRBJ1-5, with no clear D. In germline, CDR1 is LNHNV, CDR2 YYDKDF (reference sequence). The CDR3 is 17 residues long. The V end lost 0 bases, the J end lost 6 bases, and 18 bases lay between the germline ends. CDR3 nucleotide sequence: TGTGCCACCAGCAGAGATGTGGTCGGTGATCGGGGTCAGCCCCAGCATTTT. Translating it yields CATSRDVVGDRGQPQHF. Filled out from reference TRBV15 and TRBJ1-5, the complete variable domain reads DAMVIQNPRYQVTQFGKPVTLSCSQTLNHNVMYWYQQKSSQAPKLLFHYYDKDFNNEADTPDNFQSRRPNTSFCFLDIRSPGLGDTAMYLCATSRDVVGDRGQPQHFGDGTRLSIL.

This chain joins TRBV7-9 and TRBJ1-2; D is perhaps TRBD1 (5 bases). Per the germline V gene, CDR1 is SEHNR and CDR2 is FQNEAQ (reference sequence). This CDR3 is built from 12 residues. Between the trimmed V and J ends, which lost 8 bases and 0 bases, there was a span of 7 bases. This CDR3 is CASEGANYGYTF. The CDR3 nucleotides are TGTGCCAGCGAAGGGGCTAACTATGGCTACACCTTC.

The chain is built from TRBV28 and TRBJ2-7; 9 nucleotides align to TRBD1. V dropped 5 bases and J dropped 8; count of bases not matched to a gene: 7. This CDR3 is 13 amino acids long. The germline gives CDR1 MDHEN, CDR2 SYDVKM. CDR3 amino acids: CASSPGTGSKQYF. CDR3 nucleotides: TGTGCCAGCAGTCCCGGGACAGGGTCTAAGCAGTACTTC.

This clone has just one count. J is TRBJ2-5 and V is TRBV5-1; D is tentatively TRBD1 or TRBD2 (5 bases each). The CDR3 runs 14 residues. The germline V and J ends were trimmed by 3 bases and 2 bases, with 11 bases remaining between them. CDR1 and CDR2 from the germline V gene are SGHRS and YFSETQ. CDR3 DNA sequence: TGCGCCAGCAGCTGGGGACGGTCACAAGAGACCCAGTACTTC. Residues: CASSWGRSQETQYF.

The chain combines TRBV28 with TRBJ1-5; no reliable D call. This CDR3 contains 14 residues. Trimming took 5 bases from V and 4 from J, leaving 12 bases between them. The germline V gene has CDR1 MDHEN and CDR2 SYDVKM. The CDR3 nucleotides are TGTGCCAGCAGTGCCCCGGGTTCTAATCAGCCCCAGCATTTT. Encoded protein: CASSAPGSNQPQHF.